What follows is one T cell receptor (beta chain) and its context. What it recognizes is unknown. Naive CD8 cells lacked CD45RO and underwent positive selection for CCR7, leaving out terminally differentiated effector memory CD45RA+ cells. The data stem from a study of shared clonotypes between healthy human individuals. Whole-study findings and limits: Estimated richness was generally greater in naive than memory subsets.

For each subset, genomic DNA was distributed in equal portions over several immunoSEQ plates. TCRdb keeps only in-frame clones here, not all; method: immunoSEQ multiplex PCR. The table lists almost 700,000 clones, 92% of them singletons. This clonotype was obtained from a man younger than 40 in good health. The sequenced material came from naive CD8+ T cells sorted from blood.

The CDR3 DNA follows: TGTGCCAGCGGCAGAACGGGATTCGCCCCGAACAATGAGCAGTTCTTC. Translation: CASGRTGFAPNNEQFF. The chain links TRBV28 to TRBJ2-1; TRBD2 might be the D (5 bases). The germline V and J ends were trimmed by 8 bases and 5 bases, with 22 bases remaining between them. The CDR3 sequence is 16 residues long. The germline V gene has CDR1 MDHEN and CDR2 SYDVKM. Based on the CDR3 plus reference TRBV28 and TRBJ2-1, the full variable domain is DVKVTQSSRYLVKRTGEKVFLECVQDMDHENMFWYRQDPGLGLRLIYFSYDVKMKEKGDIPEGYSVSREKKERFSLILESASTNQTSMYLCASGRTGFAPNNEQFFGPGTRLTVL.